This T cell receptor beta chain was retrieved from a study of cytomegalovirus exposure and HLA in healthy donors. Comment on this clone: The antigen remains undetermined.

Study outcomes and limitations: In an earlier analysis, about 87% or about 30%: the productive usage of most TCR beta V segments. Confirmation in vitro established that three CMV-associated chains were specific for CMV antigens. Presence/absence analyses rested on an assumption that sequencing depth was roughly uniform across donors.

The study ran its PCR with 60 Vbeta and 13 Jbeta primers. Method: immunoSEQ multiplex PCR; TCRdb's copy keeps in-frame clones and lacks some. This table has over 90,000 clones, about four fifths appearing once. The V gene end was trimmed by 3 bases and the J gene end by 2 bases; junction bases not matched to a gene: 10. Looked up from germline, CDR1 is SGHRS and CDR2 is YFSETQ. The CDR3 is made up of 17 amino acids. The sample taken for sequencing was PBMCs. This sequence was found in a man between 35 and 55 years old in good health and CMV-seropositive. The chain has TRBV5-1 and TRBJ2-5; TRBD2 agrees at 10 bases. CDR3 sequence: CASSSGTSVGGQETQYF. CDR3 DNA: TGCGCCAGCAGCTCAGGGACTAGCGTAGGGGGACAAGAGACCCAGTACTTC.